A single sample is the source of the 4 T cell receptor beta chains below, sequenced in a study of OX40 agonist ivuxolimab in advanced cancers. Assay used: immunoSEQ multiplex PCR; TCRdb lists only in-frame clones, some missing. This sample has 50,000 to 70,000 clones; roughly 80% occur once, and the top ten carry over 2%. Sample: CD4+ or CD8+ T cells sorted from blood, taken in a trial of the OX40 agonist ivuxolimab. The receptors were sampled from an adult with an advanced solid tumor such as melanoma, head and neck, liver or kidney cancer.

This clone was counted between two and nine times. The chain couples TRBV19 to TRBJ2-1; tentative D call: TRBD2 (5 bases). The germline CDR1 and CDR2 sequences are LNHDA and SQIVND (reference sequence). The V end lost 1 base, the J end lost 4 bases, and 20 bases lay between the germline ends. The CDR3 contains 18 residues. CDR3 amino acids: CASSIGHQRRLGYNEQFF. In DNA, the CDR3 is TGTGCCAGTAGTATAGGTCACCAGCGGCGTTTGGGGTACAATGAGCAGTTCTTC.

This sequence joins TRBV2 and TRBJ2-7; perhaps D is TRBD1 or TRBD2 (5 bases each). This CDR3 comprises 12 residues. V was pared by 6 bases and J by 6 bases, with 12 bases between. CDR1 and CDR2 from the germline V gene are SNHLY and FYNNEI. The CDR3 region is CASSPGTFEQYF. CDR3 in DNA: TGTGCCAGCAGCCCCGGGACGTTCGAGCAGTACTTC.

The chain combines TRBV28 with TRBJ1-1; D is perhaps TRBD1 (5 bases). This CDR3 contains 13 residues. V was clipped by 5 bases and J by 4 bases, with 11 bases between them. Germline V gene data show CDR1 as MDHEN and CDR2 as SYDVKM. CDR3 sequence: CASSPPQGTEAFF. CDR3 DNA: TGTGCCAGCAGTCCCCCGCAGGGCACTGAAGCTTTCTTT.

Written as DNA, the CDR3 is TGCGCCAGCAGCCAAGGTACTAGCGAGCACTACGAGCAGTACTTC. This gives the protein CASSQGTSEHYEQYF. The chain couples TRBV4-1 to TRBJ2-7, with TRBD2 matching 7 bases. In germline, CDR1 is MGHRA, CDR2 YSYEKL. The CDR3 extends over 15 amino acids. V trimming: 1 base; J trimming: 3 bases; junction bases outside the gene matches: 6.